Listed below are T cell receptor beta chains from one sample, sequenced in a study of shared clonotypes between healthy human individuals. Libraries were prepared by immunoSEQ multiplex PCR; TCRdb keeps only in-frame clonotypes and omits some of them. This sample has roughly 1,800,000 clones, with about 95% found just once. The sequenced sample consisted of naive CD8+ T cells sorted from blood. These receptors all stem from a man aged 18 to 29 in good health. Each CDR3 is given with its conserved first and last residue. The order of the fields is CDR3 protein, CDR3 DNA, D gene, V gene, J gene, clone size. A D gene is named only where the DNA matches it firmly. Clone sizes are given selectively: once, few, many, or a class where the clone is expanded.

CASSLRTGDTITNYGYTF	TGTGCCAGCAGTTTAAGGACAGGGGACACAATTACTAACTATGGCTACACCTTC	TRBD1	TRBV27	TRBJ1-2	.
CASNPGSGRGNEQFF	TGTGCCAGCAATCCCGGCAGCGGGAGAGGGAATGAGCAGTTCTTC	TRBD2	TRBV6-5	TRBJ2-1	.
CAWSVGGETQYF	TGTGCCTGGAGTGTAGGGGGGGAGACCCAGTACTTC	.	TRBV30	TRBJ2-5	few
CASSRLSDVNTDTQYF	TGCGCCAGCAGCCGGCTTTCGGATGTTAATACAGATACGCAGTATTTT	.	TRBV4-3	TRBJ2-3	.
CASSWRGVPETQYF	TGTGCCAGCAGTTGGCGGGGGGTTCCAGAGACCCAGTACTTC	TRBD2	TRBV5-8	TRBJ2-5	.
CASSLSRGLAYEQYF	TGTGCCAGCAGTTTATCCCGGGGACTTGCCTACGAGCAGTACTTC	.	TRBV27	TRBJ2-7	.
CASSQSCWGRTPYEQYF	TGCGCCAGCAGTCAATCGTGCTGGGGGCGGACGCCTTACGAGCAGTACTTC	.	TRBV23-1	TRBJ2-7	.
CASSLVGGEAFF	TGTGCCAGCAGCTTGGTTGGGGGCGAAGCTTTCTTT	.	TRBV11-2	TRBJ1-1	few
CASSTPSPADTQYF	TGTGCCAGCAGCACCCCCAGCCCCGCAGATACGCAGTATTTT	.	TRBV7-9	TRBJ2-3	.
CASSVESGEQFF	TGTGCCAGCAGCGTAGAGAGCGGTGAGCAGTTCTTC	.	TRBV9	TRBJ2-1	.
CASSLDRGQYEQYF	TGTGCCAGCAGCCTAGACAGGGGTCAGTACGAGCAGTACTTC	TRBD1	TRBV28	TRBJ2-7	.
CQTGRPYEQYF	TGTCAGACAGGGCGGCCCTACGAGCAGTACTTC	.	TRBV21-1	TRBJ2-7	.
CASSYAHEQYF	TGTGCCAGCAGTTATGCCCACGAGCAGTACTTC	.	TRBV7-9	TRBJ2-7	.
CASSSPTGSFTGELFF	TGCGCCAGCAGCTCCCCGACAGGGAGTTTTACCGGGGAGCTGTTTTTT	TRBD1	TRBV5-1	TRBJ2-2	.
CASSQRSAPGLIPYEQYF	TGCGCCAGCAGCCAACGGTCAGCCCCGGGACTAATCCCCTACGAGCAGTACTTC	TRBD2	TRBV4-1	TRBJ2-7	.
CASSYSAEQETQYF	TGTGCCAGCAGTTACTCGGCAGAGCAAGAGACCCAGTACTTC	.	TRBV6-5	TRBJ2-5	few
CASRGGAAGGYTGELFF	TGTGCCAGCAGGGGCGGGGCAGCGGGGGGTTACACCGGGGAGCTGTTTTTT	TRBD2	TRBV11-3	TRBJ2-2	.
CAWSVLGGLADTQYF	TGTGCCTGGAGTGTACTAGGGGGGTTGGCAGATACGCAGTATTTT	.	TRBV30	TRBJ2-3	.
CASGSLTTRDGNYNEQFF	TGTGCCAGCGGAAGCTTAACCACGCGGGACGGAAACTACAATGAGCAGTTCTTC	.	TRBV7-8	TRBJ2-1	.
CASSQDPTALGRAFF	TGTGCCAGCAGCCAAGATCCCACGGCGCTCGGTCGAGCTTTCTTT	.	TRBV14	TRBJ1-1	.
CARTQLEGGSCTDTQYF	TGCGCCAGGACCCAATTAGAGGGCGGGAGCTGCACAGATACGCAGTATTTT	TRBD2	TRBV23-1	TRBJ2-3	.
CASSFNLAGGPIETQYF	TGCGCCAGCAGCTTTAACCTAGCGGGAGGCCCTATCGAGACCCAGTACTTC	TRBD2	TRBV5-1	TRBJ2-5	.
CASSQALGTSYEQYF	TGCGCCAGCAGCCAAGCCTTAGGGACTAGTTACGAGCAGTACTTC	TRBD2	TRBV4-1	TRBJ2-7	.
CASSQDQASGSYEQYF	TGCGCCAGCAGCCAAGATCAGGCTAGCGGGAGTTACGAGCAGTACTTC	TRBD2	TRBV4-1	TRBJ2-7	.
CASSLVVGQNTEAFF	TGTGCCAGCAGCTTAGTGGTCGGACAGAACACTGAAGCTTTCTTT	.	TRBV7-9	TRBJ1-1	once
CASSAPQGETSSGNTIYF	TGTGCCAGCAGCGCCCCCCAGGGCGAGACCTCCTCTGGAAACACCATATATTTT	.	TRBV7-9	TRBJ1-3	.
CASSKYTATNEKLFF	TGTGCCAGCTCAAAATACACCGCAACTAATGAAAAACTGTTTTTT	.	TRBV18	TRBJ1-4	.
CATSPGANVLTF	TGTGCCACTTCTCCTGGGGCCAACGTCCTGACTTTC	.	TRBV15	TRBJ2-6	.
CASRLAGINGGPNEQFF	TGTGCCAGCCGGCTAGCGGGGATTAATGGGGGTCCCAATGAGCAGTTCTTC	TRBD2	TRBV27	TRBJ2-1	.
CASREGQPDYEQYF	TGTGCCAGTAGAGAGGGACAGCCTGACTACGAGCAGTACTTC	TRBD1	TRBV19	TRBJ2-7	.
CASSPVDSRNIQYF	TGTGCCAGCAGCCCCGTCGACAGCCGTAACATTCAGTACTTC	.	TRBV7-9	TRBJ2-4	.
CASSLTLGQDPRGYTF	TGTGCCAGCAGCTTAACTCTGGGACAGGACCCCCGTGGCTACACCTTC	TRBD1	TRBV7-2	TRBJ1-2	.
CATRPAGIYEQYF	TGTGCCACACGGCCTGCAGGGATATACGAGCAGTACTTC	.	TRBV6-5	TRBJ2-7	.